This TCR beta chain stems from a study of T cell responses to AZD1222 COVID-19 vaccine. Study results and limitations: Donors skewed white British and female; clonal diversity was possibly underestimated. Variant regions that are unmutated are reportedly the target of nearly half of spike-specific TCRs.

Data came from immunoSEQ multiplex PCR; TCRdb stores just in-frame clones and leaves some out. The sample records 150,000 to 200,000 clones, around 90% being singletons. Note on this clone: Its specificity is unknown.

The V gene's germline CDR1 is SGHDT and CDR2 YYEEEE. This CDR3 has 15 residues. V lost 3 bases, J lost 0 bases, and 3 bases stayed unmatched. The receptor was derived from an adult who received the AZD1222 COVID-19 vaccine. This chain links TRBV5-6 with TRBJ1-5; 7 bases agree with TRBD1. Sequenced here: peripheral blood, sampled 28 days after the second AZD1222 dose. This CDR3 is CASSWGTDSNQPQHF. For the CDR3, the DNA is TGTGCCAGCAGCTGGGGGACAGATAGCAATCAGCCCCAGCATTTT.